This passage covers 28 T cell receptor beta chains from one sample sequenced in a study of blood T cell repertoires in COVID-19. TCRdb's table, derived via immunoSEQ multiplex PCR, lists solely in-frame clones and lacks some. The profile shows around 77,000 clones, approximately 80% of them singletons. The sequencing sample was made of peripheral blood. The receptor source for this set is a man aged 25-45 years with COVID-19, enrolled during active disease.

The chain has TRBV12-5 and TRBJ1-5, with a possible D match to TRBD1 (5 bases). CDR1 is LGHNT, CDR2 FRNRAP, per germline. This CDR3 comprises 14 residues. V was cut by 7 bases and J by 5 bases, with 15 bases left in between. The DNA for the CDR3 is TGTGCTAGTGCCCCCACAGGATCCGATCAGCCCCAGCATTTT. Translating gives CASAPTGSDQPQHF.

The rearrangement joins TRBV6-5 to TRBJ1-6, with no clear D. The CDR3 loop spans 14 amino acids. CDR1 is MNHEY and CDR2 is SVGAGI in the germline V gene. The germline V and J ends were trimmed by 4 bases and 4 bases, with 8 bases remaining between them. The CDR3 DNA follows: TGTGCCAGCAGTTTTGACTATTATAATTCACCCCTCCACTTT. This codes for CASSFDYYNSPLHF.

V and J are TRBV6-4 and TRBJ1-6; TRBD1 matches 8 bases. The CDR3 spans 15 residues. V lost 0 bases, J lost 7 bases, and 2 bases stayed unmatched. From germline, CDR1 is MRHNA and CDR2 SNTAGT. The CDR3 protein is CASSDSGTGNSPLHF. The CDR3 nucleotides read TGTGCCAGCAGTGACTCGGGGACAGGCAATTCACCCCTCCACTTT.

This clone has just a few counts. The chain has TRBV30 and TRBJ1-5, with D possibly being TRBD1 (5 bases). CDR3 length: 14 amino acids. Trimming removed 1 base at V and 3 bases at J, with 10 bases between. Looked up from germline, CDR1 is GTSNPN and CDR2 is SVGIG (reference sequence). The CDR3 DNA follows: TGTGCCTGGAGTGCCTCGACAGACAATCAGCCCCAGCATTTT. Protein: CAWSASTDNQPQHF. The complete variable domain, with remaining parts taken from reference TRBV30 and TRBJ1-5, reads SQTIHQWPATLVQPVGSPLSLECTVEGTSNPNLYWYRQAAGRGLQLLFYSVGIGQISSEVPQNLSASRPQDRQFILSSKKLLLSDSGFYLCAWSASTDNQPQHFGDGTRLSIL.

The chain is built from TRBV5-1 and TRBJ1-6, with a weak D call TRBD1 (5 bases). The ends were cut back, 0 bases at V and 6 bases at J, with 7 bases in the middle. This CDR3 spans 14 amino acids. The germline gives CDR1 SGHRS, CDR2 YFSETQ. The CDR3 region is CASSLAGGNSPLHF. In DNA form, the CDR3 reads TGCGCCAGCAGCTTGGCGGGGGGTAATTCACCCCTCCACTTT.

The chain recombines TRBV25-1 with TRBJ1-1, with 8 positions matching TRBD1. CDR3 length: 12 residues. Per the germline V gene, CDR1 is MGHDK and CDR2 is SYGVNS. The J segment lost 8 bases and the V segment lost 6 bases, leaving 5 bases of the junction unmatched. The CDR3 is CASRVGDREAFF. As DNA, the CDR3 is TGTGCCAGCAGGGTCGGGGACAGGGAAGCTTTCTTT.

V is TRBV18 and J is TRBJ1-2; D gene ambiguous. V was trimmed by 3 bases and J by 5 bases, leaving 16 bases between them. The CDR3 runs to 15 residues. The germline V gene encodes CDR1 KGHSH and CDR2 LQKENI. CDR3 residues: CASSPSEGIGYGYTF. DNA of the CDR3: TGTGCCAGCTCACCGAGCGAGGGTATTGGGTATGGCTACACCTTC.

This sequence joins TRBV9 and TRBJ2-1; 7 bases fit TRBD2. In germline, CDR1 is SGDLS, CDR2 YYNGEE. This CDR3 region has 15 residues. Germline trimming cut 0 bases from V and 7 bases from J; bases unmatched to any gene: 7. The CDR3 nucleotides read TGTGCCAGCAGCGTAGGGACTAGAGGGTTGAATGAGCAGTTCTTC. This encodes CASSVGTRGLNEQFF.

The chain is built from TRBV19 and TRBJ1-5, with D perhaps TRBD1 (6 bases). The CDR3 has 15 amino acids. The V end was cut by 3 bases, the J end by 10 bases, with 19 bases between. Germline CDR1 LNHDA, CDR2 SQIVND (reference sequence). CDR3 nucleotides: TGTGCCAGTAGTATTAAATTGACAGGAACGCGTCCCCAGCATTTT. This codes for CASSIKLTGTRPQHF.

The chain is built from TRBV6-1 and TRBJ2-7, with 14 bases aligning to TRBD2. V shed 1 base, J shed 6 bases, and the junction held 2 bases outside the gene matches. The CDR3 extends over 15 amino acids. In germline, CDR1 is MNHNS, CDR2 SASEGT. CDR3 coding DNA: TGTGCCAGCAGTGAAGGGGGACTAGCGGGAGCCGAGCAGTACTTC. The encoded protein is CASSEGGLAGAEQYF.

The V and J genes are TRBV27 and TRBJ1-6, with 7 bases identical to TRBD1. The CDR3 runs 15 residues. Unmatched junction bases numbered 5, after V lost 5 bases and J lost 4 bases. CDR1 and CDR2 from the germline V gene are MNHEY and SMNVEV (reference sequence). DNA of the CDR3: TGTGCCAGCAGTCCGGGACAGCGATATAATTCACCCCTCCACTTT. Translating gives CASSPGQRYNSPLHF.

J is TRBJ1-2 and V is TRBV6-5; TRBD1 matches at 7 bases. CDR3 length equals 14 residues. Per germline, CDR1 MNHEY and CDR2 SVGAGI. With 6 bases clipped from V and 4 bases from J, the junction kept 8 bases outside the gene matches. The CDR3 DNA reads TGTGCCAGCAGCTCAGGGGGAATGGGCTATGGCTACACCTTC. Its translation is CASSSGGMGYGYTF.

This clone was seen just once. This chain uses TRBV4-3 with TRBJ2-2; 12 bases align to TRBD2. CDR3 length: 20 residues. V trimming: 0 bases; J trimming: 3 bases; junction bases outside the gene matches: 11. In germline, CDR1 is LGHNA, CDR2 YSLEER. In nucleotides, the CDR3 is TGCGCCAGCAGCCAAGATTTGCCGGGACTAGCGGGCTCCCACACCGGGGAGCTGTTTTTT. Amino acids: CASSQDLPGLAGSHTGELFF.

This rearrangement joins TRBV15 to TRBJ1-4; the D gene is possibly TRBD1 (6 bases). The CDR3 sequence is 15 residues long. Germline CDR1 is LNHNV and CDR2 is YYDKDF (reference sequence). Between the trimmed V and J ends, which lost 5 bases and 5 bases, there was a span of 15 bases. The CDR3 DNA is TGTGCCACCAGCGGTCAACAGGGCTTAAATGAAAAACTGTTTTTT. Protein product: CATSGQQGLNEKLFF.

CDR3 region: CASSPGQGMNQPQHF. CDR3 sequence (DNA): TGTGCCAGCAGCCCCGGACAGGGGATGAATCAGCCCCAGCATTTT. V gene TRBV7-2 combines with J gene TRBJ1-5; TRBD1 aligns across 9 bases. The junction had 6 bases not matched to a gene; V was cut back by 5 bases and J by 4 bases. CDR1 is SGHTA, CDR2 FQGNSA, per germline. This CDR3 region has 15 residues.

V gene TRBV4-3 combines with J gene TRBJ2-1; 10 nucleotides align to TRBD2. The CDR3 is made up of 16 amino acids. Germline V lookup: CDR1 LGHNA, CDR2 YSLEER. V lost 0 bases, J lost 8 bases, and 7 bases stayed unmatched. In nucleotides, the CDR3 is TGCGCCAGCAGCCAAGAGAGCGGGAGGGCCCTGGATGAGCAGTTCTTC. As protein: CASSQESGRALDEQFF.

CDR3 in DNA: TGTGCCAGCAGTTACTCGAAGCGGGGACAGGTCGGTGGCTACACCTTC. Protein product: CASSYSKRGQVGGYTF. The genes are TRBV6-2 or TRBV6-3 and TRBJ1-2; TRBD1 matches 8 bases. Germline-derived CDR1 and CDR2 are MNHEY and SVGEGT. V was pared by 0 bases and J by 7 bases, with 10 bases of the junction left unmatched. The CDR3 covers 16 residues.

The gene calls are TRBV7-3 and TRBJ2-3, with a possible D match to TRBD1 (5 bases). This CDR3 is 14 amino acids long. Germline V gene lookup returns CDR1 SGHTA and CDR2 FQGTGA. Trimming pared 3 bases from V and 2 bases from J, leaving 9 bases between. This CDR3 reads CASSLTVPTDTQYF. CDR3 nucleotides: TGTGCCAGCAGCTTGACAGTTCCCACAGATACGCAGTATTTT.

The rearrangement joins TRBV4-1 to TRBJ1-3, with 7 bases matching TRBD1. Germline values: CDR1 MGHRA, CDR2 YSYEKL. V shed 5 bases, J shed 4 bases, and the junction held 8 bases outside the gene matches. This CDR3 region has 15 residues. CDR3 nucleotides: TGCGCCAGCAGCTCACGACAGGGATCAGGAAACACCATATATTTT. Translating it yields CASSSRQGSGNTIYF.

The chain employs TRBV7-9 and TRBJ2-1; 12 nucleotides match TRBD2. The germline V gene has CDR1 SEHNR and CDR2 FQNEAQ (reference sequence). The CDR3 spans 16 residues. Trimming at V came to 2 bases and at J to 8 bases, leaving 7 bases not matched to a gene. CDR3 nucleotide sequence: TGTGCCAGCAGCTTACCCGCTAGCGGGAGGGTCGATGAGCAGTTCTTC. The encoded protein is CASSLPASGRVDEQFF.

This clone was seen just once. The V gene is TRBV19, the J gene TRBJ2-5; 11 nucleotides match TRBD1. Germline CDR1 LNHDA, CDR2 SQIVND (reference sequence). With V trimmed by 5 bases and J by 5 bases, 7 bases remained unmatched. The CDR3 contains 15 residues. The CDR3 is CASSPPGTGGETQYF. In nucleotides, the CDR3 is TGTGCCAGTAGTCCCCCCGGGACAGGGGGTGAGACCCAGTACTTC.

The rearrangement links TRBV6-6 to TRBJ2-1; 11 bases line up with TRBD2. In germline, CDR1 is MNHNY, CDR2 SVGAGI (reference sequence). The CDR3 runs to 15 residues. J gave up 6 bases and V 4 bases, and 5 bases lay outside the gene matches. The CDR3 DNA reads TGTGCCAGCAGTTCTGGGACTAGCGGAATCAATGAGCAGTTCTTC. Protein: CASSSGTSGINEQFF.

The chain carries TRBV5-1 and TRBJ2-5, with 10 bases identical to TRBD2. Losses at the gene ends were 4 bases for V and 5 bases for J; bases not matched to a gene: 11. Germline CDR1 SGHRS, CDR2 YFSETQ. This CDR3 comprises 16 residues. CDR3 protein: CASSAEALAGVETQYF. DNA for the CDR3: TGCGCCAGCAGCGCGGAGGCCCTAGCGGGAGTGGAGACCCAGTACTTC.

CDR3 in amino acids: CAISNIQGFGTEAFF. CDR3 DNA sequence: TGTGCCATCAGCAACATACAGGGGTTCGGCACTGAAGCTTTCTTT. This chain uses TRBV10-3 with TRBJ1-1; TRBD1 matches 7 bases. Germline V gene lookup returns CDR1 ENHRY and CDR2 SYGVKD. The CDR3 runs to 15 residues. The V and J ends lost 6 bases and 4 bases, in that order; junction bases with no gene match: 11.

This clone was seen a handful of times. The chain combines TRBV5-1 with TRBJ2-1; 7 positions match TRBD1. Germline V gene sequence: CDR1 SGHRS, CDR2 YFSETQ. The CDR3 runs 15 residues. V shed 0 bases, J shed 6 bases, and the junction held 6 bases outside the gene matches. The CDR3 is CASSLAQGVVNEQFF. The CDR3 DNA is TGCGCCAGCAGCTTGGCTCAGGGGGTTGTCAATGAGCAGTTCTTC.

The chain links TRBV3-1 (or the pseudogene TRBV3-2) to TRBJ1-1, with no clear D. V was pared by 2 bases and J by 1 base, with 11 bases between. The CDR3 sequence is 15 residues long. The V gene's germline CDR1 is LGHDT and CDR2 YNNKEL (reference sequence). CDR3 in amino acids: CASSQRYDTNTEAFF. As DNA, the CDR3 is TGTGCCAGCAGCCAACGCTATGATACGAACACTGAAGCTTTCTTT.

This chain connects TRBV2 to TRBJ1-2; 8 nucleotides match TRBD1. V gave up 2 bases and J gave up 5 bases; unmatched junction bases: 4. Germline V CDR1 and CDR2: SNHLY, FYNNEI. The CDR3 consists of 14 residues. CDR3 loop: CASSEQGARYGYTF. In DNA, the CDR3 is TGTGCCAGCAGTGAACAGGGGGCACGATATGGCTACACCTTC.

This chain links TRBV19 with TRBJ2-3; 12 positions agree with TRBD2. Germline V gives CDR1 LNHDA, CDR2 SQIVND (reference sequence). The CDR3 runs to 21 residues. V dropped 1 base and J dropped 4; count of bases not matched to a gene: 18. CDR3 sequence reads: CASSIVHAELAGGPWPDTQYF. The CDR3 DNA is TGTGCCAGTAGTATAGTACACGCGGAGCTAGCGGGAGGGCCCTGGCCAGATACGCAGTATTTT.